One and the same sample provided the 31 T cell receptor beta chains below, sequenced in a study of blood T cell repertoires in COVID-19. TCRdb's table, derived via immunoSEQ multiplex PCR, lists solely in-frame clones and lacks some. The repertoire holds roughly 59,000 clones, with roughly 80% as singletons. Specimen: peripheral blood. The receptors were gathered from a human donor in a cohort sampled during active COVID-19.

This rearrangement joins TRBV6-1 to TRBJ2-5; 13 bases are shared with TRBD2. This CDR3 is 17 amino acids long. With V trimmed by 2 bases and J by 5 bases, 8 bases remained unmatched. Per germline, CDR1 MNHNS and CDR2 SASEGT. The CDR3 DNA reads TGTGCCAGCAGTGAATCACGACTAGCGGGAGGTCGGGAGACCCAGTACTTC. It is translated as CASSESRLAGGRETQYF.

The chain employs TRBV24-1 and TRBJ1-2; 7 positions match TRBD1. This CDR3 contains 14 residues. Germline values: CDR1 KGHDR, CDR2 SFDVKD. V shed 4 bases and J 1 base; nucleotides not matched to a gene: 2. As DNA, the CDR3 is TGTGCCACCAGTGACAGACAGGGTAACTATGGCTACACCTTC. It is translated as CATSDRQGNYGYTF.

The chain has TRBV7-2 and TRBJ1-4; D might be TRBD1 (5 bases). The V and J ends lost 2 bases and 3 bases respectively, with 10 bases between them. The CDR3 extends over 15 amino acids. Germline-derived CDR1 and CDR2 are SGHTA and FQGNSA. The CDR3 sequence: CASSLRSGANEKLFF. The DNA of the CDR3 is TGTGCCAGCAGCTTAAGGTCGGGGGCTAATGAAAAACTGTTTTTT.

V usage is TRBV5-1 and J usage is TRBJ2-7; perhaps TRBD1 as D (6 bases). This CDR3 comprises 15 residues. V shed 3 bases and J shed 6 bases, with 19 bases lying between them. Per germline, CDR1 SGHRS and CDR2 YFSETQ. The CDR3 loop is CASSSEQGSWGEQYF. Here the CDR3 DNA reads TGCGCCAGCAGCTCGGAACAGGGTTCTTGGGGCGAGCAGTACTTC.

The chain employs TRBV29-1 and TRBJ2-7, with TRBD2 as a possible D gene (6 bases). The ends were cut back, 4 bases at V and 6 bases at J, with 16 bases in the middle. Germline V gives CDR1 SQVTM, CDR2 ANQGSEA. This CDR3 comprises 13 residues. The CDR3 DNA follows: TGCAGCGTTGGATGGGCGGGAAGTCGCGAGCAGTACTTC. Translation gives CSVGWAGSREQYF.

This clone showed up just a few times. The genes are TRBV3-1 (or the pseudogene TRBV3-2) and TRBJ2-2; D possibly corresponds to TRBD2 (6 bases). CDR3 length equals 14 residues. V shed 4 bases and J shed 6 bases, with 12 bases lying between them. Germline V lookup: CDR1 LGHDT, CDR2 YNNKEL (reference sequence). The CDR3 reads CASSPGLRAGELFF. CDR3 DNA sequence: TGTGCCAGCAGCCCAGGACTAAGGGCCGGGGAGCTGTTTTTT.

Many counts were recorded for this clone. V and J are TRBV7-9 and TRBJ2-2; D perhaps matches TRBD1 (5 bases). In germline, CDR1 is SEHNR, CDR2 FQNEAQ (reference sequence). Trimming shortened V by 1 base and J by 3 bases, and 12 bases separated the two germline ends. The CDR3 is 16 residues long. For the CDR3, the DNA is TGTGCCAGCAGCTTAGGGGCAGGGTTCTACACCGGGGAGCTGTTTTTT. It encodes CASSLGAGFYTGELFF.

The chain combines TRBV27 with TRBJ1-5; 8 bases match TRBD1. After removal of 6 bases from V and 1 base from J, the junction contained 5 bases not matched to a gene. CDR3 length equals 15 residues. Germline V gene sequence: CDR1 MNHEY, CDR2 SMNVEV (reference sequence). The CDR3 loop reads CASRPGGMSNQPQHF. Here the CDR3 DNA reads TGTGCCAGCAGACCAGGGGGCATGAGCAATCAGCCCCAGCATTTT.

This clone rates as hyperexpanded. CDR3 residues: CASSLIGTSGNEQFF. The CDR3 nucleotides are TGTGCCAGCAGTTTAATAGGGACTAGCGGTAATGAGCAGTTCTTC. This chain joins TRBV27 and TRBJ2-1; 11 positions agree with TRBD2. V lost 2 bases to trimming and J lost 7 bases; unmatched junction nucleotides: 4. CDR3 length equals 15 residues. Germline CDR1 MNHEY, CDR2 SMNVEV (reference sequence).

J is TRBJ2-7 and V is TRBV7-4, with 9 nucleotides matching TRBD2. This CDR3 contains 15 residues. J lost 6 bases, V lost 3 bases, and 9 bases had no gene match. CDR1 and CDR2 from the germline V gene are SGHVT and SQSDAQ. The CDR3 spells CASSFLTLAGSEQYF. The CDR3 DNA follows: TGTGCCAGCAGCTTCTTGACCCTAGCGGGAAGCGAGCAGTACTTC.

The CDR3 bases are TGTGCCAGCAGCTTAGATGGGGGGACTAGCGAAGTCGGGGAGCTGTTTTTT. This codes for CASSLDGGTSEVGELFF. V gene TRBV7-2 combines with J gene TRBJ2-2; 10 bases are shared with TRBD2. V shed 1 base and J 7 bases; nucleotides not matched to a gene: 9. Germline V gene sequence: CDR1 SGHTA, CDR2 FQGNSA. This CDR3 is 17 amino acids long.

J is TRBJ1-2 and V is TRBV6-5; no clear D gene. V lost 5 bases and J lost 1, with 8 bases in between. This CDR3 is built from 13 residues. The germline CDR1 and CDR2 sequences are MNHEY and SVGAGI. In nucleotides, the CDR3 is TGTGCCAGCAGTATCGGGAATAACTATGGCTACACCTTC. Amino acid sequence: CASSIGNNYGYTF.

This chain connects TRBV30 to TRBJ2-3, with D perhaps TRBD2 (6 bases). CDR3 length: 15 amino acids. Germline V CDR1 and CDR2: GTSNPN, SVGIG (reference sequence). Trimming stripped 3 bases from V and 2 bases from J, with 15 bases between. The CDR3 spells CAWRRSGLVTDTQYF. CDR3 nucleotides: TGTGCCTGGAGGAGATCGGGACTGGTCACAGATACGCAGTATTTT. Complete variable domain (other parts from reference TRBV30 and TRBJ2-3): SQTIHQWPATLVQPVGSPLSLECTVEGTSNPNLYWYRQAAGRGLQLLFYSVGIGQISSEVPQNLSASRPQDRQFILSSKKLLLSDSGFYLCAWRRSGLVTDTQYFGPGTRLTVL.

The genes are TRBV10-3 and TRBJ1-2; perhaps TRBD1 as D (5 bases). Germline V gene data show CDR1 as ENHRY and CDR2 as SYGVKD. The germline V and J ends were trimmed by 6 bases and 6 bases, with 17 bases remaining between them. This CDR3 spans 14 amino acids. CDR3 region: CAIRLKGGAHGYTF. The CDR3 DNA reads as TGTGCCATCAGACTGAAAGGAGGGGCTCATGGCTACACCTTC.

This clone is a singleton in its sample. The V call is TRBV20-1, the J call TRBJ2-5; D not certain. This CDR3 comprises 13 residues. Germline assignment: CDR1 DFQATT and CDR2 SNEGSKA (reference sequence). Trimming removed 3 bases at V and 1 base at J, with 9 bases between. The CDR3 nucleotides read TGCAGTGCTAGTAATGCGCTCCAAGAGACCCAGTACTTC. It specifies CSASNALQETQYF.

The CDR3 loop is CASSSSGGGDTQYF. The CDR3 DNA reads TGTGCCAGCAGTTCCTCGGGTGGCGGGGATACGCAGTATTTT. The chain carries TRBV27 and TRBJ2-3, with D possibly being TRBD2 (5 bases). The CDR3 consists of 14 residues. Germline V gene sequence: CDR1 MNHEY, CDR2 SMNVEV (reference sequence). V lost 4 bases and J 6 bases, leaving 14 bases between the germline ends.

V gene TRBV6-4 combines with J gene TRBJ1-2; a possible D gene is TRBD1 (6 bases). CDR1 and CDR2 from the germline V gene are MRHNA and SNTAGT. The V end lost 3 bases, the J end lost 6 bases, and 14 bases lay between the germline ends. There are 14 residues in the CDR3. As DNA, the CDR3 is TGTGCCAGCAGTGATGCGGGGGGCGACGATGGCTACACCTTC. The encoded protein is CASSDAGGDDGYTF.

V gene TRBV28 combines with J gene TRBJ2-3, with D maybe TRBD2 (5 bases). The length of the CDR3 is 12 residues. Germline-derived CDR1 and CDR2 are MDHEN and SYDVKM. V was cut by 5 bases and J by 8 bases, with 11 bases left in between. The CDR3 protein is CASSKGVGTQYF. Here the CDR3 DNA reads TGTGCCAGCAGTAAGGGAGTCGGTACGCAGTATTTT.

Here the CDR3 DNA reads TGTGCCAGCAGTACAAGACAGGGAAGGGACTATGGCTACACCTTC. Its translation: CASSTRQGRDYGYTF. The J gene is TRBJ1-2, the V gene TRBV6-6; 7 positions match TRBD1. Germline V gene data show CDR1 as MNHNY and CDR2 as SVGAGI (reference sequence). With V trimmed by 5 bases and J by 3 bases, 9 bases remained unmatched. CDR3 length: 15 residues.

The V call is TRBV27, the J call TRBJ2-1, with TRBD2 matching 13 bases. Germline loops: CDR1 MNHEY, CDR2 SMNVEV (reference sequence). This CDR3 contains 15 residues. V shed 7 bases, J shed 9 bases, and the junction held 9 bases outside the gene matches. The CDR3 sequence: CASIRLAGGSGEQFF. CDR3 coding DNA: TGTGCCAGCATACGACTAGCGGGAGGTTCGGGTGAGCAGTTCTTC.

V is TRBV28 and J is TRBJ1-2; unclear D gene. There are 13 residues in the CDR3. V gave up 8 bases and J gave up 3 bases, with 13 bases separating them. In germline, CDR1 is MDHEN, CDR2 SYDVKM. The chain's CDR3 is CASRPPVDYGYTF. The CDR3 DNA sequence: TGTGCCAGCCGCCCCCCGGTAGACTATGGCTACACCTTC.

The J gene is TRBJ1-5, the V gene TRBV28; D gene uncertain. Germline V lookup: CDR1 MDHEN, CDR2 SYDVKM. This CDR3 is 12 amino acids long. Trimming pared 4 bases from V and 11 bases from J, leaving 12 bases between. CDR3 sequence: CASSSVTPTQHF. The CDR3 nucleotides are TGTGCCAGCAGTTCCGTAACTCCGACCCAGCATTTT.

The V gene is TRBV6-2 or TRBV6-3, the J gene TRBJ1-5; unclear D gene. Trimming pared 2 bases from V and 2 bases from J, leaving 16 bases between. CDR3 length: 17 residues. Germline lookup yields CDR1 MNHEY and CDR2 SVGEGT. As DNA, the CDR3 is TGTGCCAGCAGTTACGGGCCGCCCTGGAGGGGCAATCAGCCCCAGCATTTT. It is translated as CASSYGPPWRGNQPQHF.

The chain has TRBV24-1 and TRBJ2-3, with 11 bases fitting TRBD1. This CDR3 has 18 residues. Germline trimming cut 3 bases from V and 1 base from J; bases unmatched to any gene: 8. The V gene's germline CDR1 is KGHDR and CDR2 SFDVKD. The CDR3 nucleotides are TGTGCCACCAGTGATCCTCGGCCGGGACAGGGGGGCACAGATACGCAGTATTTT. It translates to CATSDPRPGQGGTDTQYF.

V usage is TRBV4-1 and J usage is TRBJ1-1, with no clear D. The CDR3 loop spans 14 amino acids. Germline V gene sequence: CDR1 MGHRA, CDR2 YSYEKL. V gave up 0 bases and J gave up 2 bases, with 7 bases separating them. CDR3 in amino acids: CASSQDDYNTEAFF. The CDR3 DNA is TGCGCCAGCAGCCAAGACGACTATAACACTGAAGCTTTCTTT.

The V call is TRBV6-2 or TRBV6-3, the J call TRBJ1-2, with a weak D call TRBD1 (5 bases). V lost 5 bases and J 1 base, leaving 14 bases between the germline ends. Per the germline V gene, CDR1 is MNHEY and CDR2 is SVGEGT. The length of the CDR3 is 15 residues. The CDR3 nucleotides are TGTGCCAGCAGTACAACCGGGACTGGTAACTATGGCTACACCTTC. It translates to CASSTTGTGNYGYTF.

This clone was counted a few times. The chain carries TRBV5-1 and TRBJ2-7; unclear D gene. V dropped 4 bases and J dropped 3 bases, with 23 bases sitting between them. The CDR3 runs to 17 residues. CDR1 is SGHRS, CDR2 YFSETQ, per germline. In DNA, the CDR3 is TGCGCCAGCAGCGCTGAATCCTACAGATCCTATTTCTACGAGCAGTACTTC. Protein product: CASSAESYRSYFYEQYF.

The J gene is TRBJ1-1, the V gene TRBV2, with D hard to call. CDR3 length equals 14 residues. Between the trimmed V and J ends, which lost 7 bases and 7 bases, there was a span of 19 bases. The V gene's germline CDR1 is SNHLY and CDR2 FYNNEI. In nucleotides, the CDR3 is TGTGCCAGCACCACTCTGAAAAAAATTAGTGAAGCTTTCTTT. Amino acid sequence: CASTTLKKISEAFF.

This chain connects TRBV7-9 to TRBJ2-1; D possibly corresponds to TRBD2 (5 bases). The germline V and J ends were trimmed by 6 bases and 8 bases, with 8 bases remaining between them. The germline gives CDR1 SEHNR, CDR2 FQNEAQ (reference sequence). The CDR3 has 11 residues. The CDR3 DNA reads TGTGCCAGCAGAAGAGGGCATGAGCAGTTCTTC. Amino acid sequence: CASRRGHEQFF. Full variable domain (outside the CDR3, taken from reference TRBV7-9 and TRBJ2-1): DTGVSQNPRHKITKRGQNVTFRCDPISEHNRLYWYRQTLGQGPEFLTYFQNEAQLEKSRLLSDRFSAERPKGSFSTLEIQRTEQGDSAMYLCASRRGHEQFFGPGTRLTVL.

The J gene is TRBJ2-1, the V gene TRBV24-1; D may be TRBD2 (6 bases). The CDR3 has 18 amino acids. Trimming removed 0 bases from V and 4 bases from J, with 18 bases in between. Germline V gives CDR1 KGHDR, CDR2 SFDVKD. In DNA form, the CDR3 reads TGTGCCACCAGTGATTTGTCCGGCTGGCGGGAATGGTACAATGAGCAGTTCTTC. Encoded protein: CATSDLSGWREWYNEQFF.

The chain has TRBV29-1 and TRBJ1-2; 7 nucleotides align to TRBD1. The CDR3 runs 13 residues. The V segment lost 4 bases and the J segment 1 base; nucleotides outside the gene matches: 3. Germline CDR1 and CDR2: SQVTM and ANQGSEA. The DNA for the CDR3 is TGCAGCGTTGGAGGGGGCGGTAACTATGGCTACACCTTC. Translated, it gives CSVGGGGNYGYTF.